Here is one T cell receptor (beta chain) with its context. For blood RNA, unsorted whole blood served as the source, and germline DNA was extracted too. The patients lived with chronic HBV infection and had not yet received any treatment. With 5 bases clipped from V and 4 bases from J, the junction kept 9 bases outside the gene matches. Germline V lookup: CDR1 SGHTA, CDR2 FQGTGA. The CDR3 covers 15 residues. The data belong to a study of tumor-infiltrating lymphocytes in primary liver carcinoma. Total RNA amounting to 500 ng was the source from which TCR beta cDNA was made with a constant-region primer. It was through three nested multiplex PCR rounds of slightly modified ARM-PCR that TCR beta libraries arose. Primers for the first two PCR rounds were TRBV1-TRBV30 forward primers and a C-beta reverse primer (approximately 10 cycles per round). One entry per CDR3 protein results from TCRdb running MiXCR on the multiplex PCR reads. The sample has about 310,000 distinct CDR3 sequences, roughly 60% seen once.

Sample: peripheral blood. This clonotype was obtained from a woman aged 25-40 years with primary liver carcinoma and hepatitis B virus infection. The chain couples TRBV7-3 to TRBJ2-3, with 7 bases that match TRBD1. As DNA, the CDR3 is TGTGCCAGCAGCCCTCACTCACAGGGGTCAGATACGCAGTATTTT. The encoded protein is CASSPHSQGSDTQYF.